Detailed here is one T cell receptor beta chain. In its sample, this clonotype was seen a few times. The antigen this receptor binds is unknown. No quality values exist for individual bases; no much larger clone is one base distant. Every donor in the study was a healthy Caucasian. Three pairs of female monozygotic twins, all aged roughly 18 to 30 years, were included in the twin cohort. Positive isolation kits from Invitrogen were used to isolate the CD4+ and CD8+ T cell populations. This specimen comes from a study of identical twins (dated by TCRdb to the mid-2010s). At the level of the whole study: To test whether fetal clonotypes persist, the study used deep sequencing on TCR alpha and beta repertoires from monozygotic twins, unrelated adults of various ages, and cord blood. Replicate twin experiments were performed at different times using different library preparation protocols to rule out contamination.

What the research found in general, with its limitations: Invariant T cells such as MAIT and iNKT could partly confound zero-insertion analyses, although diverse VJ usage argued against such confounding for most clonotypes. Compared with coincidental sharing between unrelated individuals, out-of-frame TCR alpha sequences shared between twins had an excess of sequences with low generation probability. Because the same donors could not be followed over many years, conclusions were based on cross-sectional statistical analysis. In monozygotic twins, recombination models systematically underestimated out-of-frame TCR alpha sharing, but the models matched the sharing seen between unrelated individuals. Excess twin sharing in beta out-of-frame sequences was weaker because fewer shared sequences lowered the signal-to-noise ratio. Fewer insertions were carried by abundant cord blood beta clonotypes, a similar but weaker trend appeared in young adult naive repertoires, and no such trend appeared in memory repertoires.

Receptors were amplified or captured by 5' RACE. Sequenced using an Illumina HiSeq 2000. Template switching added a universal primer binding site, and the final cDNA carried a unique molecular identifier that allowed TCR cDNA molecules to be counted accurately. First-strand cDNA for TCR alpha and beta chains was synthesized from specific primers in the conserved constant-segment region. Each cDNA library was double barcoded, with a SMART-Mk sample barcode plus Illumina barcodes, to control for contamination. TruSeq adapter sequences along with Illumina sample barcodes were introduced in two successive PCR steps. TCR alpha and beta cDNA libraries were sequenced on the Illumina HiSeq platform with custom primers. The authors' analysis ran thus. Raw reads were processed with MiGEC to extract unique molecular identifiers, and MiXCR was used to determine CDR3 positions. Recombination models were inferred per individual with the repgenHMM and IGoR tools using an EM algorithm. The tcR package in R was used for shared clonotype analysis, with sharing normalized by the product of cloneset sizes. To study raw recombination free of thymic and clonal selection effects, out-of-frame nonproductive sequences were analyzed. TCRdb reprocessing: public reads trimmed at Q25 with fastp, clones called with MiXCR, in-frame beta chains kept. Entries are consolidated by CDR3 protein sequence, retaining the most common genes and DNA. For this entry, the V and J calls and clone size follow TCRdb and not the study's own pipeline. Across this sample there are 400,000 to 500,000 distinct CDR3 sequences, with 14% seen only once. About 0.94% of the sample comes from the top ten.

From its cysteine to its phenylalanine, the CDR3 spans 13 amino acids. Only the CDR3 region is kept as DNA, spanning 39 bases read in frame from base 1. V loses 1 base, J loses 10 bases, and the germline ends lie 9 bases apart. The germline V gene encodes CDR1 SGHKS and CDR2 YYEKEE (reference sequence). These data were likewise used in another study, on yellow fever vaccine responses in identical twins. Reported in the second study: The T cell response to vaccination in identical twins was reported by the authors to appear partly convergent and partly personalized. Focusing on identical twins, the study followed the T cell clones that responded to the vaccine, and did so with precision.

The chain is encoded by TRBV5-5 joined to TRBJ1-6; possibly the D gene is TRBD1, per 5 matching bases. The specimen was CD4+ T cells sorted from blood. This clonotype was sampled from a woman aged 18 to 35 in good health. The bases are TGTGCCAGCAGCTTGCAGGGAGACTCACCCCTCCACTTT. Its protein reads: CASSLQGDSPLHF.